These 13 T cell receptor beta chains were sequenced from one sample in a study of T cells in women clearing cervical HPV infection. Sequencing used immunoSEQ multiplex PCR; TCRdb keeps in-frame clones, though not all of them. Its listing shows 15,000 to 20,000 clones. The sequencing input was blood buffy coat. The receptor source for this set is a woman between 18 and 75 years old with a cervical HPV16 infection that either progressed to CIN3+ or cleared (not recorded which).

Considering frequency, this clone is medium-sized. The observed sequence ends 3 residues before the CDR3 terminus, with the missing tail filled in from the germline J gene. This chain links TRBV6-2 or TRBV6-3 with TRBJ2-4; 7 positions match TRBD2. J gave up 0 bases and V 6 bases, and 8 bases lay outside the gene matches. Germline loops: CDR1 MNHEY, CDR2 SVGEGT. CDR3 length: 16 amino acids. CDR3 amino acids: CASSQLSGLAKNIQYF. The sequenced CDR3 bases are TGTGCCAGCAGCCAACTTAGCGGGCTAGCCAAAAACATT.

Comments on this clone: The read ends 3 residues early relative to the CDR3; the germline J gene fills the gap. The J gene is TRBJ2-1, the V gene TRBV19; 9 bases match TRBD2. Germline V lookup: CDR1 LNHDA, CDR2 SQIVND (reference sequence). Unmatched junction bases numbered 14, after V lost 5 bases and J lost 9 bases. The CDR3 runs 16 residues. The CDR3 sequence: CASSVGLAFRGGEQFF. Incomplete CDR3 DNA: TGTGCCAGTAGTGTGGGACTAGCCTTTAGAGGTGGTGAG.

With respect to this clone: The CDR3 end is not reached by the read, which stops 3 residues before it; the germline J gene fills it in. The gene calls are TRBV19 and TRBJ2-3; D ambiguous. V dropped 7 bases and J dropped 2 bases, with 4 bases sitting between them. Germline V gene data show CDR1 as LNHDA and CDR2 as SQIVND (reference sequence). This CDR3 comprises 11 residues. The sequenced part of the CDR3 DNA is TGTGCCAGTACCAACACAGATACG. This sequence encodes CASTNTDT. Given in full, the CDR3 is CASTNTDTQYF.

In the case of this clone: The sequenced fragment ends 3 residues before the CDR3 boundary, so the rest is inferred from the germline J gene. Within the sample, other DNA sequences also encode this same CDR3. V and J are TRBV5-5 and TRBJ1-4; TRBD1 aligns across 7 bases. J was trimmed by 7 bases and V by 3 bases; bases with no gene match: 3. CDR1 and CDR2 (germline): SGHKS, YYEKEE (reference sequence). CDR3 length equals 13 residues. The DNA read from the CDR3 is TGTGCCAGCAGCTGGACAGGCACTGAAAAA. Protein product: CASSWTGTEK. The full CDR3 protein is CASSWTGTEKLFF.

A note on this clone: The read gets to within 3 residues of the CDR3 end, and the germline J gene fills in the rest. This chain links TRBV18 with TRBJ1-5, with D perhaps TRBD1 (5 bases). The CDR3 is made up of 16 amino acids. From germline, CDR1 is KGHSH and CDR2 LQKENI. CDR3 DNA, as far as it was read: TGTGCCAGCTCACCACGACTAGCGGGAGGGGCAGATCCC. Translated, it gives CASSPRLAGGADP. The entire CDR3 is CASSPRLAGGADPQHF.

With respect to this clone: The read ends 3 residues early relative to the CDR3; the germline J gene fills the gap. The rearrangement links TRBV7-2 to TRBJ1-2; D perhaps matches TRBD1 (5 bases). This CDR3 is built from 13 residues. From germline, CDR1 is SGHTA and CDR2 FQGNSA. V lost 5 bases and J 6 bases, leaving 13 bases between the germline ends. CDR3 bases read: TGTGCCAGCAGCCCCAGGGTAACCAATGGC. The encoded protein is CASSPRVTNG. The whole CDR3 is CASSPRVTNGYTF.

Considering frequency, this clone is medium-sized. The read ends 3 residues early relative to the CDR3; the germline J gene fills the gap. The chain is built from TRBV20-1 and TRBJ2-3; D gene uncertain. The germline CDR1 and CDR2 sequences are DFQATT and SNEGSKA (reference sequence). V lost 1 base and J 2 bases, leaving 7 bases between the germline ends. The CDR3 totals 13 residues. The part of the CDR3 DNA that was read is TGCAGTGCTAGAGTGGCAGTCACAGATACG. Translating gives CSARVAVTDT. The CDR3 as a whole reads CSARVAVTDTQYF.

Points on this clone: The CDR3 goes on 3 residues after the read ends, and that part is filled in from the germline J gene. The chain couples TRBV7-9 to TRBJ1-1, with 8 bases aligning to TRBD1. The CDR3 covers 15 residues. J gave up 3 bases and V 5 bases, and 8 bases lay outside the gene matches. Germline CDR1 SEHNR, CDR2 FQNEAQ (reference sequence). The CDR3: CASSPYRGSDTEAFF. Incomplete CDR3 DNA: TGTGCCAGCAGCCCGTACAGGGGGTCGGACACTGAA.

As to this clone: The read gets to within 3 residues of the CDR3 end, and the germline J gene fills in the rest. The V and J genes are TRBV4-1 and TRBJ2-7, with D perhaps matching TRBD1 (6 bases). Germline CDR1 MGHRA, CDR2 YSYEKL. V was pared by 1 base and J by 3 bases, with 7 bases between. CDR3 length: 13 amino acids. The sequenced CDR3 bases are TGCGCCAGCAGCCAAGGGGACAACTACGAG. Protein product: CASSQGDNYE. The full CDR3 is CASSQGDNYEQYF.

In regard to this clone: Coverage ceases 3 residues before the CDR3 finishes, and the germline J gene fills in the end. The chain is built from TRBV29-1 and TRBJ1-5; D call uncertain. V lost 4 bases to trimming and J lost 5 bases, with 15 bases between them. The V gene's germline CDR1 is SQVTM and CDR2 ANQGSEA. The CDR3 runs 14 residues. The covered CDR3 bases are TGCAGCGTTGTATCGGGGTCTACGGATCAGCCC. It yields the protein CSVVSGSTDQP. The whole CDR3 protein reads CSVVSGSTDQPQHF.

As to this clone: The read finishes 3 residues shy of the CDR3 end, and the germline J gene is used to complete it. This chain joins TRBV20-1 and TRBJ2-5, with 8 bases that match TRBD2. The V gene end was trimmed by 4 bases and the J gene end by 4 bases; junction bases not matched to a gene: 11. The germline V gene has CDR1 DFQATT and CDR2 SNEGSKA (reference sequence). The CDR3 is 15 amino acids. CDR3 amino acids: CSAKSNAGRGETQYF. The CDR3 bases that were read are TGCAGTGCTAAGAGTAACGCCGGGAGGGGAGAGACC.

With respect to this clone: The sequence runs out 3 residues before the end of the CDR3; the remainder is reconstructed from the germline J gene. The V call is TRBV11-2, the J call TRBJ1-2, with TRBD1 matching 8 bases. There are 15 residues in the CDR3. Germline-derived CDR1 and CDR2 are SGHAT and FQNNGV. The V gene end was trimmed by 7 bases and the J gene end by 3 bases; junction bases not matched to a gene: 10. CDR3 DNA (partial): TGTGCCAGCACCGCGTTGATGGACAGGGACTATGGC. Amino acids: CASTALMDRDYG. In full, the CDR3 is CASTALMDRDYGYTF.

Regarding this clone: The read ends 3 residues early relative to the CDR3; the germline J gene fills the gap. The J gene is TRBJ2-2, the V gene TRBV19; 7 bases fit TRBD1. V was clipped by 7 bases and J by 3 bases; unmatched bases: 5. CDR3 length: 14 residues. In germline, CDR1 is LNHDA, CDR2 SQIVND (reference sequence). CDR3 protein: CASKDRRDTGELFF. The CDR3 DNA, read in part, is TGTGCCAGTAAGGACAGGCGAGACACCGGGGAG.